This TCR beta chain appears in the sequencing data of a study of cytomegalovirus exposure and HLA in healthy donors. The PCR employed 60 Vbeta primers together with 13 Jbeta primers. The data were produced by immunoSEQ multiplex PCR, yet TCRdb's version contains in-frame clones alone and is incomplete. Seen here are roughly 130,000 clones, roughly 8.3% observed once, and the top ten hold approximately 5%. The receptor's source is a man in his forties in good health and CMV-seronegative. Sequenced sample: PBMCs.

In nucleotides, the CDR3 is TGTGCCAGCAGCCTGGGGGGTGGCGGGGGAGGTACCTACGAGCAGTACTTC. Translation: CASSLGGGGGGTYEQYF. The rearrangement links TRBV5-4 to TRBJ2-7; TRBD2 matches 7 bases. V trimming: 4 bases; J trimming: 2 bases; junction bases outside the gene matches: 15. Germline CDR1 reads SGHNT; CDR2 reads YYREEE (reference sequence). The CDR3 runs 17 residues.